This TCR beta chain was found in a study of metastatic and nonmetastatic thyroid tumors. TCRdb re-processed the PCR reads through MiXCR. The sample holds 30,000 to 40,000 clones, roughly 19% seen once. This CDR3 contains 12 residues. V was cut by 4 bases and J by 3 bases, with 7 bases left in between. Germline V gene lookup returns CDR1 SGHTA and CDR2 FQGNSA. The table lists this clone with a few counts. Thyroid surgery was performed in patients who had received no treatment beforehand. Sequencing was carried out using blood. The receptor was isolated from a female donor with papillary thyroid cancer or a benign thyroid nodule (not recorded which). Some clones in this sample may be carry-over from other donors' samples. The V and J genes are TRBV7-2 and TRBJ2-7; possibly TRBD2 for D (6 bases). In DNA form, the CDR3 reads TGTACCAGCAGCTCGGGACTCTACGAGCAGTACTTC. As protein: CTSSSGLYEQYF.